A single sample gave rise to the 14 T cell receptor beta chains below, sequenced in a study of regulatory T cells in long-lasting Graves disease. Time point meaning: newly diagnosed GD, antithyroid drugs for less than 3 months. Extracted PBMC RNA gave rise to the TCR library. CDR3-region Arm-PCR and iRepertoire HTBI primers produced the TCR beta libraries. TCRdb reprocessed the multiplex PCR reads via MiXCR and lists one record per CDR3 protein. The repertoire has a few hundred thousand distinct CDR3 sequences, about a sixth of them found once; the top ten carry approximately 22%. These data are also associated with another study on T cells in Graves' hyperthyroidism and ophthalmopathy.

This specimen was peripheral blood mononuclear cells (PBMCs), taken at new diagnosis, from a patient treated with antithyroid drugs. The origin of the receptors is a young woman with Graves disease.

This clonotype was seen a handful of times. The rearrangement joins TRBV27 to TRBJ2-3; 14 positions agree with TRBD2. Germline values: CDR1 MNHEY, CDR2 SMNVEV (reference sequence). The CDR3 has 15 amino acids. V was clipped by 0 bases and J by 12 bases; unmatched bases: 5. DNA for the CDR3: TGTGCCAGCAGTTTATCGACTAGCGGGGGGGTTTCACAGTATTTT. Its translation: CASSLSTSGGVSQYF.

Remarks on this clonotype: This could be a read error, since a much larger clone is one nucleotide away. This sequence joins TRBV7-9 and TRBJ2-2; TRBD1 matches 10 bases. V shed 6 bases, J shed 6 bases, and the junction held 1 base outside the gene matches. The CDR3 is made up of 13 amino acids. The germline V gene encodes CDR1 SEHNR and CDR2 FQNEAQ (reference sequence). CDR3 DNA sequence: TGTGCCAGCAGGACAGGGGGCTCCGGGGAGCTGTTTTTT. Translation: CASRTGGSGELFF.

V gene TRBV7-6 combines with J gene TRBJ1-5; D is perhaps TRBD1 (5 bases). Germline CDR1 reads SGHVS; CDR2 reads FNYEAQ. The CDR3 spans 15 residues. V was shortened by 5 bases and J by 4 bases, with 15 bases between the two germline ends. The CDR3 reads CASSQGRGGNQPQHF. The CDR3 bases are TGTGCCAGCAGCCAAGGTAGGGGCGGAAATCAGCCCCAGCATTTT.

This clonotype was detected only a few times. The CDR3, as DNA: TGTGCCACCAGCAGAGATTGGGCAGGGCAGTTCTTC. Translating gives CATSRDWAGQFF. The rearrangement uses TRBV15 and TRBJ2-1; unclear D gene. Germline-derived CDR1 and CDR2 are LNHNV and YYDKDF (reference sequence). The CDR3 sequence is 12 residues long. Trimming left V 0 bases short and J 12 bases short, with 9 bases between.

The chain links TRBV11-2 to TRBJ2-6, with no clear D. The CDR3 has 16 amino acids. V lost 5 bases and J 0 bases, leaving 11 bases between the germline ends. Germline assignment: CDR1 SGHAT and CDR2 FQNNGV. The CDR3 nucleotides are TGTGCCAGCAGCATTAGAACTACCTCTGGGGCCAACGTCCTGACTTTC. Protein sequence: CASSIRTTSGANVLTF.

This clonotype was counted at least ten times. V gene TRBV11-2 combines with J gene TRBJ2-6; TRBD1 agrees at 10 bases. This CDR3 region has 18 residues. V lost 3 bases and J lost 4; bases outside the gene matches: 9. Germline loops: CDR1 SGHAT, CDR2 FQNNGV. The CDR3 DNA follows: TGTGCCAGCAGCTTTAATCCGGGACAGGGGTTCGGGGCCAACGTCCTGACTTTC. Protein product: CASSFNPGQGFGANVLTF.

J is TRBJ1-1 and V is TRBV12-3 or TRBV12-4; a possible D gene is TRBD1 (6 bases). The CDR3 sequence is 13 residues long. Trimming shortened V by 8 bases and J by 4 bases, and 14 bases separated the two germline ends. CDR3 bases: TGTGCCAGCGGTATACAGGGTGTCACTGAAGCTTTCTTT. As protein: CASGIQGVTEAFF.

This clonotype was recorded at least ten times. This chain uses TRBV2 with TRBJ1-1, with D perhaps TRBD1 (6 bases). V shed 7 bases and J shed 3 bases, with 9 bases lying between them. The CDR3 runs 12 residues. Per germline, CDR1 SNHLY and CDR2 FYNNEI. CDR3 in DNA: TGTGCCAGCAACAGGGAGGACACTGAAGCTTTCTTT. Protein sequence: CASNREDTEAFF.

To note about this clonotype: At one end, the junction sequence differs from germline, possibly due to a read error. The chain couples TRBV30 to TRBJ2-7; possibly TRBD1 for D (5 bases). Germline-derived CDR1 and CDR2 are GTSNPN and SVGIG (reference sequence). CDR3 size: 13 residues. Here the CDR3 reads CAWSLDTTYEQDF. The CDR3 DNA reads as TGTGCCTGGAGCTTGGACACCACCTACGAGCAGGACTTC.

This clonotype was observed a few times. The chain links TRBV6-1 to TRBJ1-5; D call uncertain. Trimming removed 4 bases from V and 7 bases from J, with 8 bases in between. The CDR3 runs to 12 residues. Germline V lookup: CDR1 MNHNS, CDR2 SASEGT. The CDR3 DNA follows: TGTGCCAGCAGTGGATACCTACAGCCCCAGCATTTT. It translates to CASSGYLQPQHF.

This clonotype was seen repeatedly, ten times or more. This chain uses TRBV20-1 with TRBJ2-7; TRBD2 aligns across 8 bases. The junction had 4 bases not matched to a gene; V was cut back by 3 bases and J by 0 bases. CDR1 is DFQATT, CDR2 SNEGSKA, per germline (reference sequence). The CDR3 has 14 amino acids. The CDR3 bases are TGCAGTGCTAGGACGGGGGGGAGCTCCTACGAGCAGTACTTC. This codes for CSARTGGSSYEQYF.

The J gene is TRBJ1-5, the V gene TRBV20-1; D unresolved. The CDR3 contains 16 residues. Trimming took off 6 bases at V and 2 bases at J, with 20 bases between the two ends. The V gene's germline CDR1 is DFQATT and CDR2 SNEGSKA (reference sequence). CDR3 region: CSAQTTAPLGNQPQHF. As DNA, the CDR3 is TGCAGTGCCCAAACCACAGCCCCGCTAGGCAATCAGCCCCAGCATTTT.

The V call is TRBV7-2, the J call TRBJ2-3; 9 nucleotides match TRBD2. Germline loops: CDR1 SGHTA, CDR2 FQGNSA. V shed 0 bases and J 3 bases; nucleotides not matched to a gene: 19. This CDR3 spans 21 amino acids. CDR3: CASSLASLAGPSSVLTDTQYF. The CDR3 DNA follows: TGTGCCAGCAGCTTAGCGTCCCTAGCGGGACCGTCTTCTGTACTGACAGATACGCAGTATTTT.

This clonotype was seen many times. This rearrangement joins TRBV20-1 to TRBJ2-7, with D maybe TRBD2 (7 bases). V was clipped by 5 bases and J by 1 base, with 18 bases between them. The germline V gene encodes CDR1 DFQATT and CDR2 SNEGSKA (reference sequence). The CDR3 totals 15 residues. CDR3 amino acids: CSAPDRGRGSYEQYF. The DNA for the CDR3 is TGCAGTGCTCCAGACCGGGGGAGGGGGTCCTACGAGCAGTACTTC.